This T cell receptor beta chain was recorded in a study of naive and memory T cell subsets. Study-wide results and limits: Naive repertoires, especially CD8, held a few larger clonotypes, possibly memory cells re-expressing CD45RA.

Unmatched junction bases numbered 6, after V lost 5 bases and J lost 14 bases. The germline V gene has CDR1 SEHNR and CDR2 FQNEAQ (reference sequence). This CDR3 comprises 13 residues. This clonotype was seen a handful of times. Its antigen is not identified. Both TRBC1 and TRBC2 were covered by a beta constant-region primer of two equimolar oligonucleotides. The ligated cDNA underwent four PCR rounds using SP2 and nested alpha and beta constant-region primers. One entry per CDR3 protein results from TCRdb running MiXCR on the UMI-ligation and nested PCR reads. This table holds some 110,000 distinct CDR3 sequences, about 14% found once.

This sequence originates from a human donor in good health. J is TRBJ2-3 and V is TRBV7-9; 14 bases agree with TRBD2. The sequenced sample consisted of naive CD8+ T cells from blood. DNA of the CDR3: TGTGCCAGCAGCGCGGGACTAGCGGGAGTCGGGTATTTT. Translated: CASSAGLAGVGYF.